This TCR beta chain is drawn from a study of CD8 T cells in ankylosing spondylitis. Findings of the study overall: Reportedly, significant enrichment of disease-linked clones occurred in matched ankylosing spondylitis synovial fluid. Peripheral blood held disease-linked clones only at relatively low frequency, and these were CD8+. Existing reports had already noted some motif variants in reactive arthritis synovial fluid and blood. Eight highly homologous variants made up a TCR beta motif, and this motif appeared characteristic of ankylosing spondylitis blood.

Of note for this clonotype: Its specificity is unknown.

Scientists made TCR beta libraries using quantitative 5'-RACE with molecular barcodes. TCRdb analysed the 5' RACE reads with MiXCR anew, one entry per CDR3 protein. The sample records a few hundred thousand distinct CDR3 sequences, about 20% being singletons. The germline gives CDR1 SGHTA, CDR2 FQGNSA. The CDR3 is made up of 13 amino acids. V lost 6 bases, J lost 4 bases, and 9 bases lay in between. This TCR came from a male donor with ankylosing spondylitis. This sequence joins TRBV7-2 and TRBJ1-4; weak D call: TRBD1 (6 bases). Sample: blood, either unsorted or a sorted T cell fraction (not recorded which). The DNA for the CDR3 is TGTGCCAGCAGGTCACAGGGTAATGAAAAACTGTTTTTT. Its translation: CASRSQGNEKLFF.